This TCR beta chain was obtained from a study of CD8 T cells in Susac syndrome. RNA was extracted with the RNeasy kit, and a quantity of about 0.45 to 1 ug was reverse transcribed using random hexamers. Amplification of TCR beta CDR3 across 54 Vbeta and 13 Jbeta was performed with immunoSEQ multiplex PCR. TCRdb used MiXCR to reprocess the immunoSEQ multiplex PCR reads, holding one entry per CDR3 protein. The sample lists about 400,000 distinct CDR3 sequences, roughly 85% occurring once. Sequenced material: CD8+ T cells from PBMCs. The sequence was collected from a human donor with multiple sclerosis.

This CDR3 reads CASTDGRATDTQYF. CDR3 nucleotides: TGTGCCAGCACGGACGGGAGGGCAACAGATACGCAGTATTTT. This chain uses TRBV9 with TRBJ2-3, with 8 bases aligning to TRBD2. CDR1 is SGDLS, CDR2 YYNGEE, per germline. The CDR3 is 14 residues long. J lost 3 bases, V lost 6 bases, and 6 bases had no gene match. Complete variable domain (other parts from reference TRBV9 and TRBJ2-3): DSGVTQTPKHLITATGQRVTLRCSPRSGDLSVYWYQQSLDQGLQFLIQYYNGEERAKGNILERFSAQQFPDLHSELNLSSLELGDSALYFCASTDGRATDTQYFGPGTRLTVL.